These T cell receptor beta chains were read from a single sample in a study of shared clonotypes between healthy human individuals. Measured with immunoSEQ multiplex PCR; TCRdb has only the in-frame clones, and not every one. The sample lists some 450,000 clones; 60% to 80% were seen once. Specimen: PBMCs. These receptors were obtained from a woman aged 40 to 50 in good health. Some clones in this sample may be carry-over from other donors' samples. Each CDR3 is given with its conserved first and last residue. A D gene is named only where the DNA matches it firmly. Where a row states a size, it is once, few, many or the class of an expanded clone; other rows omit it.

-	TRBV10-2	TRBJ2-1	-	CASSDYGAERYNEQFF	TGCGCCAGCAGTGATTATGGGGCGGAGCGCTACAATGAGCAGTTCTTC
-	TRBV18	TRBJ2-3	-	CASSPLTPMGDTQYF	TGTGCCAGCTCACCACTCACCCCTATGGGGGATACGCAGTATTTT
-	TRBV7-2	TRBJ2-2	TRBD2	CASSLTSGRHTGELFF	TGTGCCAGCAGCCTGACTAGCGGGAGACACACCGGGGAGCTGTTTTTT
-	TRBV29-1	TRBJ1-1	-	CSVGGLVNTEAFF	TGCAGCGTTGGGGGGCTAGTGAACACTGAAGCTTTCTTT
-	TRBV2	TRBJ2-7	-	CASSATVAGRSREQYF	TGTGCCAGCAGCGCTACAGTTGCAGGTCGTTCCAGAGAGCAGTACTTC
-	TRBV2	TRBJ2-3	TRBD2	CASSVERGTSTDTQYF	TGTGCCAGCAGTGTCGAGCGGGGCACTAGCACAGATACGCAGTATTTT
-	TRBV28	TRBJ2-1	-	CASSLIALDGEQFF	TGTGCCAGCAGTTTAATTGCACTAGATGGTGAGCAGTTCTTC
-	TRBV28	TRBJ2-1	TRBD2	CASSTAGADNEQFF	TGTGCCAGCAGCACGGCGGGAGCAGACAATGAGCAGTTCTTC
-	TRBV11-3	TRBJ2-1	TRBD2	CASSPGAGGSNEQFF	TGTGCCAGCAGCCCCGGAGCGGGAGGGTCCAATGAGCAGTTCTTC
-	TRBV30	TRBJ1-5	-	CAWSAGGNNQPQHF	TGTGCCTGGTCTGCGGGGGGTAATAATCAGCCCCAGCATTTT
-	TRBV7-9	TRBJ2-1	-	CASSRTVYNEQFF	TGTGCCAGCAGCCGGACAGTTTACAATGAGCAGTTCTTC
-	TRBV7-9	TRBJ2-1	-	CASGSFGSYNEQFF	TGTGCCAGCGGGTCGTTTGGGTCCTACAATGAGCAGTTCTTC
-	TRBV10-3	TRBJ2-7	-	CAITPREGDEQYF	TGTGCCATCACCCCCCGTGAGGGGGACGAGCAGTACTTC
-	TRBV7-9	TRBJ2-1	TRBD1	CASSLEGGRNEQFF	TGTGCCAGCAGCTTAGAAGGGGGCAGGAATGAGCAGTTCTTC
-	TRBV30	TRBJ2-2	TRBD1	CAWSVRGGVTGELFF	TGTGCCTGGAGTGTCAGAGGGGGCGTCACCGGGGAGCTGTTTTTT
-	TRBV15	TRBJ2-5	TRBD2	CATSRGTHGAGGPRETQYF	TGTGCCACCAGCAGAGGAACCCACGGGGCGGGAGGGCCGAGGGAGACCCAGTACTTC
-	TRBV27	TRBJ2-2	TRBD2	CASSPGLATITGELFF	TGTGCCAGCAGCCCGGGACTAGCAACAATCACCGGGGAGCTGTTTTTT
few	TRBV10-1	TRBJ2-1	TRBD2	CASSDRASGRHNEQFF	TGCGCCAGCAGTGATCGGGCTAGCGGGAGGCACAATGAGCAGTTCTTC
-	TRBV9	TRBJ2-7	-	CASSVAGGDEQYF	TGTGCCAGCAGCGTAGCCGGGGGCGACGAGCAGTACTTC
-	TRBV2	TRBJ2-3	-	CASSASSSTDTQYF	TGTGCCAGCAGTGCGAGCTCTAGCACAGATACGCAGTATTTT
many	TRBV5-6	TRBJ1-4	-	CASRSAGTSNEKLFF	TGTGCCAGCAGGTCTGCCGGGACATCTAATGAAAAACTGTTTTTT
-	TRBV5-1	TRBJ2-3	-	CASSWAAASTDTQYF	TGCGCCAGCAGCTGGGCGGCCGCTAGCACAGATACGCAGTATTTT
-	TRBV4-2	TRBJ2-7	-	CASSLGGGGEGEQYF	TGTGCCAGCAGCTTGGGAGGTGGGGGAGAGGGAGAGCAGTACTTC
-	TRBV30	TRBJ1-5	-	CAWSGGSQGHQPQHF	TGTGCCTGGAGTGGCGGCAGCCAGGGGCATCAGCCCCAGCATTTT
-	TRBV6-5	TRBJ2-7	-	CASSYSQAYSYEQYF	TGTGCCAGCAGTTACTCACAGGCGTACTCCTACGAGCAGTACTTC
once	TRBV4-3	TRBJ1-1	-	CASSLDRILNTEAFF	TGCGCCAGCAGCCTAGACAGAATCCTGAACACTGAAGCTTTCTTT
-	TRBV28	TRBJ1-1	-	CASSIHRSGNTEAFF	TGTGCCAGCAGTATACATAGGTCCGGGAACACTGAAGCTTTCTTT
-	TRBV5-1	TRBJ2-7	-	CASSLDPGEQPEQYF	TGCGCCAGCAGCTTGGATCCGGGAGAGCAGCCCGAGCAGTACTTC
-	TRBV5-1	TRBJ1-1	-	CASSLAGGTFSEAFF	TGCGCCAGCAGCTTGGCCGGGGGGACATTCTCTGAAGCTTTCTTT
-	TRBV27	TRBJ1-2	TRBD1	CASSNRGAYGYTF	TGTGCCAGCAGCAACAGGGGTGCCTATGGCTACACCTTC